This paragraph covers one T cell receptor beta chain sequence. No antigen is known for it. Researchers took blood at baseline, on cycle 4 day 1, and on cycle 7 day 1. The germline CDR1 and CDR2 sequences are GTSNPN and SVGIG (reference sequence). Trimming cost V 4 bases and J 0 bases, with 6 bases left between them. The CDR3 loop spans 12 amino acids. Profiled with immunoSEQ multiplex PCR; TCRdb holds only in-frame clones, not every one. In the table there are some 70,000 clones, more than 80% of which are singletons. This record comes from a study of OX40 agonist ivuxolimab in advanced cancers. Notes on the study in general: Within 6 weeks, CD4+ and CD8+ blood T cells expanded clonally at 0.1 to 3.0 mg/kg.

Here the sequenced sample was CD4+ or CD8+ T cells sorted from blood, taken in a trial of the OX40 agonist ivuxolimab. The sequence was collected from an adult with an advanced solid tumor such as melanoma, head and neck, liver or kidney cancer. V gene TRBV30 combines with J gene TRBJ1-1; D uncertain. DNA for the CDR3: TGTGCCTGGAACGGGGTGAACACTGAAGCTTTCTTT. This gives the protein CAWNGVNTEAFF.